Listed here are 12 T cell receptor beta chains from one sample, sequenced in a study of a mutant IDH1 vaccine in newly diagnosed glioma (dated by TCRdb to the early 2020s). The method was the immunoSEQ multiplex PCR assay. TCRdb carries this immuneACCESS record with in-frame sequences only. Its versions omit some clonotypes, under half of them owing to an unresolved V gene in the studies checked, with the rest unexplained. The sample table holds more than 50,000 clones, of which 80% were seen once. In total, the top ten clones hold approximately 6% of the sample. This specimen's time point label, per the study, means: week 11, during vaccination. A 20-mer mutant IDH1 peptide at 300 micrograms in Montanide made up each vaccine dose, which was injected subcutaneously together with topical imiquimod. Their cognate antigens are unknown. The sequences come from PBMCs, collected from a glioma patient whose treatment included an IDH1 peptide vaccine. The receptor set was obtained from a man aged 45-60 years with glioma.

The CDR3 sequence is CASKSLSGNTIYF. The DNA of the CDR3 is TGTGCCAGTAAGAGCCTTTCTGGAAACACCATATATTTT. The J gene is TRBJ1-3, the V gene TRBV19; D remains unclear. Trimming stripped 7 bases from V and 1 base from J, with 8 bases between. In germline, CDR1 is LNHDA, CDR2 SQIVND (reference sequence). This CDR3 region has 13 residues.

The rearrangement joins TRBV4-3 to TRBJ2-1; D is undetermined. The germline V gene encodes CDR1 LGHNA and CDR2 YSLEER. Trimming left V 1 base short and J 8 bases short, with 12 bases between. The CDR3 has 14 residues. In DNA form, the CDR3 reads TGCGCCAGCAGCCAAGGTCGTCGCGGCGATGAGCAGTTCTTC. Protein sequence: CASSQGRRGDEQFF.

This rearrangement joins TRBV7-8 to TRBJ2-3, with TRBD2 identical over 8 bases. The J segment lost 2 bases and the V segment lost 4 bases, leaving 11 bases of the junction unmatched. The germline V gene encodes CDR1 SGHVS and CDR2 FQNEAQ. The CDR3 has 17 residues. The CDR3 DNA reads as TGTGCCAGCAGCTCCAGGCGACTAGCGAGATCCACAGATACGCAGTATTTT. Its protein is CASSSRRLARSTDTQYF.

The rearrangement joins TRBV30 to TRBJ1-4, with D perhaps matching TRBD1 (6 bases). The germline gives CDR1 GTSNPN, CDR2 SVGIG (reference sequence). This CDR3 has 14 amino acids. The V end was cut by 2 bases, the J end by 1 base, with 8 bases between. The CDR3 region is CAWSSGVTNEKLFF. In nucleotides, the CDR3 is TGTGCCTGGAGTTCAGGGGTAACTAATGAAAAACTGTTTTTT.

V gene TRBV13 combines with J gene TRBJ2-3; D is perhaps TRBD1 (5 bases). Germline CDR1 is PRHDT and CDR2 is FYEKMQ (reference sequence). The germline V and J ends were trimmed by 0 bases and 0 bases, with 16 bases remaining between them. The CDR3 spans 18 residues. CDR3 DNA sequence: TGTGCCAGCAGCTTAGGCTTTTATAGCAGGGCCAGCACAGATACGCAGTATTTT. Translation gives CASSLGFYSRASTDTQYF.

The V call is TRBV19, the J call TRBJ1-2; unclear D gene. Trimming stripped 5 bases from V and 7 bases from J, with 8 bases between. Germline V gene lookup returns CDR1 LNHDA and CDR2 SQIVND (reference sequence). The CDR3 covers 11 residues. This chain's CDR3 is CASSWTGGYTF. CDR3 nucleotide sequence: TGTGCCAGTAGTTGGACGGGTGGCTACACCTTC.

The J gene is TRBJ1-2, the V gene TRBV5-6, with a possible D match to TRBD1 (5 bases). Germline CDR1 SGHDT, CDR2 YYEEEE. This CDR3 contains 14 residues. V lost 1 base and J lost 6, with 13 bases in between. The CDR3 region is CASSLRQFMDGYTF. Written as DNA, the CDR3 is TGTGCCAGCAGCTTGCGACAGTTTATGGATGGCTACACCTTC.

V and J are TRBV10-3 and TRBJ2-3; 9 bases are shared with TRBD2. CDR3 length equals 16 residues. The germline V gene has CDR1 ENHRY and CDR2 SYGVKD. V was pared by 0 bases and J by 3 bases, with 4 bases of the junction left unmatched. The CDR3 DNA reads as TGTGCCATCAGTGAGTCGTCTAGCGGGGAGACAGATACGCAGTATTTT. Translation: CAISESSSGETDTQYF.

The rearrangement uses TRBV18 and TRBJ2-3; D is undetermined. CDR3 length equals 14 residues. Germline values: CDR1 KGHSH, CDR2 LQKENI. V dropped 3 bases and J dropped 1 base, with 8 bases sitting between them. CDR3 amino acids: CASSPFRGTDTQYF. CDR3 bases: TGTGCCAGCTCACCTTTTCGGGGCACAGATACGCAGTATTTT.

The table lists this clone with a count of one. This sequence joins TRBV28 and TRBJ2-4; 8 nucleotides line up with TRBD2. V trimming: 6 bases; J trimming: 7 bases; junction bases outside the gene matches: 11. The CDR3 is 15 amino acids. The germline V gene has CDR1 MDHEN and CDR2 SYDVKM. CDR3 sequence: CASRPPGGGGNIQYF. As DNA, the CDR3 is TGTGCCAGCAGACCCCCGGGAGGGGGAGGGAACATTCAGTACTTC.

V and J are TRBV29-1 and TRBJ2-1; 8 nucleotides align to TRBD2. Losses at the gene ends were 6 bases for V and 6 bases for J; bases not matched to a gene: 10. CDR1 is SQVTM and CDR2 is ANQGSEA in the germline V gene. The CDR3 is 14 amino acids. CDR3 sequence: CSVASGSRGNEQFF. Written as DNA, the CDR3 is TGCAGCGTGGCCAGCGGGAGTCGCGGCAATGAGCAGTTCTTC.

This chain links TRBV18 with TRBJ1-1, with D maybe TRBD1 (5 bases). This CDR3 contains 13 residues. The ends were cut back, 3 bases at V and 9 bases at J, with 14 bases in the middle. CDR1 and CDR2 from the germline V gene are KGHSH and LQKENI. The CDR3 nucleotides read TGTGCCAGCTCACCCGACAGAGACGTTCAAGCTTTCTTT. This gives the protein CASSPDRDVQAFF. Together with reference TRBV18 and TRBJ1-1, the CDR3 gives the full variable domain: NAGVMQNPRHLVRRRGQEARLRCSPMKGHSHVYWYRQLPEEGLKFMVYLQKENIIDESGMPKERFSAEFPKEGPSILRIQQVVRGDSAAYFCASSPDRDVQAFFGQGTRLTVV.